This T cell receptor beta chain is drawn from a study of blood T cell repertoires in COVID-19 (TCRdb year 2020). Some background on the complete study: The collaborator samples originated in the United States, Italy and Spain and spanned the acute and convalescent phases of COVID-19. The samples were drawn from the first 160 participants of the ongoing ImmuneRACE study and from more than 1,000 subjects provided by 6 global collaborators. A freely available public database, intended as a resource for researchers studying the immune response to SARS-CoV-2, is where the repertoires were released. The prospective study material was composed of cDNA or gDNA derived from T cells, B-cell-depleted T cells, or PBMCs. Sample metadata almost always included a de-identified subject ID, COVID-19 status, age in years and sex. Where available, HLA class I and class II types were taken from metadata supplied by the sample provider and were not determined by assay-based typing. Subjects who had been exposed to COVID-19, were actively infected with it, or had recovered from it provided the deeply sampled blood TCRbeta repertoires that made up the dataset. What the authors observed across the whole study: Clinical and demographic metadata were provided uncurated, with the amount varying by source and participant.

V has 10 bases trimmed and J has 1 base trimmed; junction bases matching no gene number 6. Via the germline V gene, CDR1 is ENHRY and CDR2 SYGVKD. CDR3 length: 16 amino acids, cysteine to phenylalanine. Solely the CDR3 DNA is kept, with 48 bases framed from the first base. Collaborating institutions collected whole blood in K2EDTA tubes following their own protocols. For TCRbeta analysis, collaborator samples were shipped as frozen whole blood, as isolated PBMCs, or as DNA extracted from either sample type. TCRbeta CDR3 regions were amplified from genomic DNA using the immunoSEQ Assay, a bias-controlled multiplex PCR. The authors' pipeline ran thus. Within the assay, amplification of reference gene primers was used to estimate how many nucleated cells each sample contained. To quantify the absolute abundance of each unique TCRbeta CDR3 rearrangement, sequence reads were collapsed and filtered. For each sample, productive Simpson clonality was calculated by taking the square root of Simpson's diversity index across productive rearrangements. Sourced from immuneACCESS, this table was stored by TCRdb with only in-frame sequences that have V and J called. A share of the clones is absent; for the studies checked, an unresolved V gene accounts for under half, and the remainder has no known explanation. The DNA gave D and trimming, while V, J and clone size come from that table. This sample holds some 78,000 clones; around 88% were observed only once. Clones ranked in the top ten supply 4% to 6% of the sample.

Turning to this clone: The antigen this receptor binds is unknown. Per-base qualities were not stored, and no clone one base away is much larger.

The TCR was taken from an elderly woman with active or convalescent COVID-19. The chain is encoded by TRBV10-3 joined to TRBJ2-1; 14 bases in between match TRBD2. Material: peripheral blood. The DNA is TGTGCCACCGGGACTAGCGGGAGTGGGTCCTACAATGAGCAGTTCTTC. Its amino acids are CATGTSGSGSYNEQFF.